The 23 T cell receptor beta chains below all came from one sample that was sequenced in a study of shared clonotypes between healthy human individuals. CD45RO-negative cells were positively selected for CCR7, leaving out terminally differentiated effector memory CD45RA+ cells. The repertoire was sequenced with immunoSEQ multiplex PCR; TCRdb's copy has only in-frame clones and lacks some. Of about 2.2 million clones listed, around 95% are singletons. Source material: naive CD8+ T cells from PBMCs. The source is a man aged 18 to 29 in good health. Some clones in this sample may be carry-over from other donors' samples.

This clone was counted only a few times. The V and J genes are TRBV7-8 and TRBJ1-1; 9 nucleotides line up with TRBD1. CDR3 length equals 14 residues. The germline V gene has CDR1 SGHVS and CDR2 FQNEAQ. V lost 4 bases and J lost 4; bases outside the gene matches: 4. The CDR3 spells CASSYKTGGTEAFF. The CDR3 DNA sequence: TGTGCCAGCAGCTACAAGACAGGGGGCACTGAAGCTTTCTTT.

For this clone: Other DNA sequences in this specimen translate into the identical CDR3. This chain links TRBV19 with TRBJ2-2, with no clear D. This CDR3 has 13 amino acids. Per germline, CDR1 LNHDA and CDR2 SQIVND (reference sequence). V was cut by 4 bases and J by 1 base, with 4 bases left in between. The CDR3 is CASSTLNTGELFF. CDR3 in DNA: TGTGCCAGTAGTACATTGAACACCGGGGAGCTGTTTTTT.

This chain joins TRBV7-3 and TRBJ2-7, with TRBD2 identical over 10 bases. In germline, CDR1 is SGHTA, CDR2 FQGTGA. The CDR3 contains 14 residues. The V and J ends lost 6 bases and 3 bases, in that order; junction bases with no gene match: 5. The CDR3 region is CASSPSGSFYEQYF. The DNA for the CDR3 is TGTGCCAGCAGTCCTAGCGGGAGCTTCTACGAGCAGTACTTC.

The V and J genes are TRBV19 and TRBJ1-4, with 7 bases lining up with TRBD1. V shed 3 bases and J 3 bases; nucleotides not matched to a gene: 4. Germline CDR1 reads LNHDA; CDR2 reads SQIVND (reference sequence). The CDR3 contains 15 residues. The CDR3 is CASSIFGTANEKLFF. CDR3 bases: TGTGCCAGTAGTATCTTCGGGACAGCTAATGAAAAACTGTTTTTT.

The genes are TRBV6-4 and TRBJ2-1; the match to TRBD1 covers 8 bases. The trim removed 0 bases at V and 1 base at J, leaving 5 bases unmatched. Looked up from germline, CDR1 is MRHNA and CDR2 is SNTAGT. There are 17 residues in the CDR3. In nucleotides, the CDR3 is TGTGCCAGCAGTGACTCTCCCAGGGGGCTATCCTACAATGAGCAGTTCTTC. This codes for CASSDSPRGLSYNEQFF.

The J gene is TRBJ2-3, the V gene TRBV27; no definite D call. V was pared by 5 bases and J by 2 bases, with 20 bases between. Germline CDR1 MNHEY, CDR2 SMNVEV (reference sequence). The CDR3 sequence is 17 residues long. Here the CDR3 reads CASSPIVIPYSTDTQYF. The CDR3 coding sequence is TGTGCCAGCAGTCCCATCGTCATCCCTTATTCCACAGATACGCAGTATTTT.

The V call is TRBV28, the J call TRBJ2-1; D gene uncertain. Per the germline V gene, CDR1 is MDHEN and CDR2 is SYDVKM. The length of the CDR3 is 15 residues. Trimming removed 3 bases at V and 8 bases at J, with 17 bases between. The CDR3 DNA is TGTGCCAGCAGTTTGGGCAGCTCCTCCGTCTATGAGCAGTTCTTC. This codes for CASSLGSSSVYEQFF.

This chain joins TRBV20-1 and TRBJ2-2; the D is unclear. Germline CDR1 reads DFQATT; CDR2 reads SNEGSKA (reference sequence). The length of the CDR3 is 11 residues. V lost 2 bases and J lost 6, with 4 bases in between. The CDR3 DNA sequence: TGCAGTGCTAGACAGGCCGGGGAGCTGTTTTTT. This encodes CSARQAGELFF.

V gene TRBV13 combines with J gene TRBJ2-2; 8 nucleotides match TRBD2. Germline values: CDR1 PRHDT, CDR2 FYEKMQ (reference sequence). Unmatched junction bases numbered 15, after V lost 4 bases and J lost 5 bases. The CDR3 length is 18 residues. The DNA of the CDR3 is TGTGCCAGCAGCTCAGGCCTAGCGGGTCCGAGGGGGACCGGGGAGCTGTTTTTT. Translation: CASSSGLAGPRGTGELFF.

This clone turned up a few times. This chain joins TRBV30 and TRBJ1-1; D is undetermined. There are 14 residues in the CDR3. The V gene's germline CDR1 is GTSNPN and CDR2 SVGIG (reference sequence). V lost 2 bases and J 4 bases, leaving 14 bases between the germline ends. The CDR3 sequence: CAWSPHPGITEAFF. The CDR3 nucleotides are TGTGCCTGGAGTCCGCACCCGGGCATCACTGAAGCTTTCTTT.

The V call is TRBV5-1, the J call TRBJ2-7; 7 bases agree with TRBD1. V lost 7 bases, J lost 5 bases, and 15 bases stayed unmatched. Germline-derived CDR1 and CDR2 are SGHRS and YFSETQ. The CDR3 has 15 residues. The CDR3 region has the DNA TGCGCCAGCCATAACGCCGTTAGGGGGCGCCACGAGCAGTACTTC. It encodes CASHNAVRGRHEQYF.

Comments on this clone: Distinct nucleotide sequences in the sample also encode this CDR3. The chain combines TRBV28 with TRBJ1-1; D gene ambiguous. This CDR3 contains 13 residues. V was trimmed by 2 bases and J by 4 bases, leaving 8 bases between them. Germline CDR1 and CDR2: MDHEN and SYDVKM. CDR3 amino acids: CASSLGRSTEAFF. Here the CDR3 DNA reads TGTGCCAGCAGTTTAGGACGAAGCACTGAAGCTTTCTTT.

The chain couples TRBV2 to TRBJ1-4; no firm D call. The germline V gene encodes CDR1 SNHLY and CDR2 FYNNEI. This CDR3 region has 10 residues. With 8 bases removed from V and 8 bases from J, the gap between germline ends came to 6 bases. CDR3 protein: CASVAEKLFF. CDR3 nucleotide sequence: TGTGCCAGCGTCGCGGAAAAACTGTTTTTT.

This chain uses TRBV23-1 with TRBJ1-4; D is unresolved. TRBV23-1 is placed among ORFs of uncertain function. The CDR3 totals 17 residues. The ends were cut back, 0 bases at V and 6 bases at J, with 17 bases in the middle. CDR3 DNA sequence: TGCGCCAGCAGTCAATCGAAGAAGAGACATTTCGATGAAAAACTGTTTTTT. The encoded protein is CASSQSKKRHFDEKLFF.

The CDR3 is CASSLDGTGGYYNEQFF. In nucleotides, the CDR3 is TGCGCCAGCAGCTTGGATGGGACAGGGGGTTATTACAATGAGCAGTTCTTC. The chain carries TRBV5-1 and TRBJ2-1, with TRBD1 matching 11 bases. The ends lost 0 bases at V and 4 bases at J; junction bases unmatched: 6. In germline, CDR1 is SGHRS, CDR2 YFSETQ. The CDR3 totals 17 residues.

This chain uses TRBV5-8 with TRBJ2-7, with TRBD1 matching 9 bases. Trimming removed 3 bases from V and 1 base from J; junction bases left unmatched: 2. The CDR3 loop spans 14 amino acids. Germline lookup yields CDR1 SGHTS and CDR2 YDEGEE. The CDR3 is CASSWGQGSYEQYF. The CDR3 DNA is TGTGCCAGCAGCTGGGGACAGGGATCCTACGAGCAGTACTTC.

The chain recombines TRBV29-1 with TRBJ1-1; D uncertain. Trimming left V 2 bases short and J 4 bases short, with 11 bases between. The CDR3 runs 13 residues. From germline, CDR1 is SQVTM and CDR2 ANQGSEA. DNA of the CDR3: TGCAGCGTTGAATTAGAGGGTTCCACTGAAGCTTTCTTT. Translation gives CSVELEGSTEAFF. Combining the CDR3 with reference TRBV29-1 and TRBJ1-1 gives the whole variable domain SAVISQKPSRDICQRGTSLTIQCQVDSQVTMMFWYRQQPGQSLTLIATANQGSEATYESGFVIDKFPISRPNLTFSTLTVSNMSPEDSSIYLCSVELEGSTEAFFGQGTRLTVV.

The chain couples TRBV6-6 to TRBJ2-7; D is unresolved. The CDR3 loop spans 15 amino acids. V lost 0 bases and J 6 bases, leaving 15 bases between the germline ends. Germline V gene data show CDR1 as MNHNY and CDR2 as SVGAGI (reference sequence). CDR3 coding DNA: TGTGCCAGCAGTTACTCGGCATCCTCCTCCCTCGAGCAGTACTTC. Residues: CASSYSASSSLEQYF.

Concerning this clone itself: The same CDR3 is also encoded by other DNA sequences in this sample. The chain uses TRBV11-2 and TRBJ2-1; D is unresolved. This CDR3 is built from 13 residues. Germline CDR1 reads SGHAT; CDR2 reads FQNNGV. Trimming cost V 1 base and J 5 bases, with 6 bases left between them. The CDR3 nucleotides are TGTGCCAGCAGCTTAGGCAGGCACAATGAGCAGTTCTTC. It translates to CASSLGRHNEQFF. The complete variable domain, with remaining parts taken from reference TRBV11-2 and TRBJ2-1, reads EAGVAQSPRYKIIEKRQSVAFWCNPISGHATLYWYQQILGQGPKLLIQFQNNGVVDDSQLPKDRFSAERLKGVDSTLKIQPAKLEDSAVYLCASSLGRHNEQFFGPGTRLTVL.

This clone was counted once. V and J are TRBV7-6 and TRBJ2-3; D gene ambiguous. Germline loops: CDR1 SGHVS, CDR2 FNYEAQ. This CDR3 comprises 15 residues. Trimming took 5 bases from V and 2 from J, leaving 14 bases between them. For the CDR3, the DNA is TGTGCCAGCAGCCCCCAAGACCGCTTCACAGATACGCAGTATTTT. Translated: CASSPQDRFTDTQYF.

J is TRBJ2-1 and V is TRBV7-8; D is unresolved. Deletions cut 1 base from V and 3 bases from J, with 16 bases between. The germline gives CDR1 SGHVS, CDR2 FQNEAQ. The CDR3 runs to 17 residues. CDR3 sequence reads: CASSLGSRKINYNEQFF. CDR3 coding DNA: TGTGCCAGCAGCTTAGGTTCGCGAAAAATAAACTACAATGAGCAGTTCTTC.

Here the CDR3 reads CASSLGSLAIEQFF. CDR3 nucleotide sequence: TGTGCCAGCAGCCTAGGATCACTAGCGATTGAGCAGTTCTTC. The chain recombines TRBV7-8 with TRBJ2-1; 7 nucleotides match TRBD2. Per germline, CDR1 SGHVS and CDR2 FQNEAQ. The J segment lost 9 bases and the V segment lost 5 bases, leaving 10 bases of the junction unmatched. CDR3 length equals 14 residues.

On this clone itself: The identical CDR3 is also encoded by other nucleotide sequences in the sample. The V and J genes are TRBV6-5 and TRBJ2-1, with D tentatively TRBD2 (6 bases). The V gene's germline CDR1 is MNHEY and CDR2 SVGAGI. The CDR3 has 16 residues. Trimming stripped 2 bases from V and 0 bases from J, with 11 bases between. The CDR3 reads CASSYLSGSSYNEQFF. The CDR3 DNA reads TGTGCCAGCAGTTACCTTAGCGGAAGCTCCTACAATGAGCAGTTCTTC.